These T cell receptor beta chains were read from a single sample in a study of OX40 agonist ivuxolimab in advanced cancers. The method was immunoSEQ multiplex PCR; TCRdb's version includes in-frame clones alone and lacks a portion of them. Of 50,000 or so clones listed, around 82% are singletons. Here the sequenced sample was CD4+ or CD8+ T cells sorted from blood, taken in a trial of the OX40 agonist ivuxolimab. The source of these receptors is an adult with an advanced solid tumor such as melanoma, head and neck, liver or kidney cancer. Both conserved end residues are part of each CDR3. The D gene is left open where the match is weak. Some rows mark clone size as missing; the rest say once, few, many or name a class of expanded clone.

V	size	J	length	D	CDR3	DNA
TRBV6-1	many	TRBJ1-5	13	-	CASLVQGGQPQHF	TGTGCCAGCTTGGTGCAGGGAGGGCAGCCCCAGCATTTT
TRBV21-1	-	TRBJ1-4	14	-	CALSSGSTNEKLFF	TGTGCCTTATCCTCAGGGTCTACTAATGAAAAACTGTTTTTT
TRBV27	-	TRBJ1-1	13	-	CASSFRESTEAFF	TGTGCCAGCAGTTTTAGAGAGTCCACTGAAGCTTTCTTT
TRBV15	few	TRBJ1-1	14	TRBD1	CATSSRQGGTEAFF	TGTGCCACCAGCAGTAGACAGGGGGGGACTGAAGCTTTCTTT
TRBV6-5	-	TRBJ1-6	12	-	CASYDRNSPLHF	TGTGCCAGCTACGACAGAAATTCACCCCTCCACTTT
TRBV5-1	-	TRBJ1-3	15	TRBD1	CASTGDSFSGNTIYF	TGCGCCAGCACCGGGGACAGCTTCTCTGGAAACACCATATATTTT
TRBV30	-	TRBJ2-2	12	-	CAWGQNTGELFF	TGTGCCTGGGGACAGAACACCGGGGAGCTGTTTTTT
TRBV6-5	-	TRBJ1-6	13	-	CASRFRSISPLHF	TGTGCCAGCCGCTTTAGAAGTATTTCACCCCTCCACTTT
TRBV28	-	TRBJ1-2	14	-	CASSPGRRDYGYTF	TGTGCCAGCAGTCCGGGCAGGAGGGACTATGGCTACACCTTC
TRBV6-5	-	TRBJ1-2	16	-	CASSSPLGGQGYGYTF	TGTGCCAGCAGTTCCCCGTTGGGGGGGCAGGGCTATGGCTACACCTTC
TRBV7-8	-	TRBJ2-1	14	TRBD2	CASNPSGVYNEQFF	TGTGCCAGCAACCCTAGCGGGGTCTACAATGAGCAGTTCTTC